This T cell receptor beta chain is from a study of Ad26.COV2.S vaccination and SARS-CoV-2 variants. Study observations and caveats: Vaccinees displayed broader spike-specific TCR repertoires than placebo recipients. Non-spike TCR breadth was similar in vaccine and placebo recipients.

Points on this clone: Its antigen remains unidentified.

Trimming took off 0 bases at V and 8 bases at J, with 14 bases between the two ends. Germline V gene sequence: CDR1 SGHNT, CDR2 YYREEE (reference sequence). This CDR3 contains 15 residues. Treatment described: roughly 19 received Ad26.COV2.S at low or high dose, single or two shots; about five received placebo; per-sample allocation not given. Sampling was performed 63 days after the first vaccine or placebo injection. In the vaccine, an Ad26 vector expressed the SARS-CoV-2 spike of the Wuhan strain. Clones were sequenced by immunoSEQ multiplex PCR, and TCRdb holds only the in-frame ones, with some missing. Here the sample spans about 370,000 clones, approximately 86% being singletons.

This receptor was taken from a person aged 18-65 years who received the Ad26.COV2.S COVID-19 vaccine or a placebo. The sample here was peripheral blood, taken in a trial of Ad26.COV2.S vaccine versus placebo. The chain carries TRBV5-4 and TRBJ1-4; D not resolved. In DNA form, the CDR3 reads TGTGCCAGCAGCTTGGAGGGAACTCAAGCGGAAAAACTGTTTTTT. Translating gives CASSLEGTQAEKLFF.